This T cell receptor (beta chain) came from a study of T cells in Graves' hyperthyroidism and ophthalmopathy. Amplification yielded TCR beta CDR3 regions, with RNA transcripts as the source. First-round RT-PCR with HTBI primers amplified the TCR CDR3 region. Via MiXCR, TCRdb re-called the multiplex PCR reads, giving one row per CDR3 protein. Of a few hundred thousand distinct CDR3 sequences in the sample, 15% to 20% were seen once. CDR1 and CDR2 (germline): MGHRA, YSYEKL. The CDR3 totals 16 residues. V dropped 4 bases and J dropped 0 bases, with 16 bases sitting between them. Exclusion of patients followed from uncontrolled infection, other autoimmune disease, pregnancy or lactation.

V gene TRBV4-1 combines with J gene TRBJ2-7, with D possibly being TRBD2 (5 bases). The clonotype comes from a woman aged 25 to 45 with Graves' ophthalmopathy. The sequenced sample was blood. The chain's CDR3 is CASSPQGWESSYEQYF. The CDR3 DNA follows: TGCGCCAGCAGCCCCCAAGGGTGGGAGAGCTCCTACGAGCAGTACTTC.